The clone carrying this T cell receptor (beta chain) was counted ten times or more. Its antigen is currently unknown. TCR beta CDR3 regions were amplified from RNA transcripts. A first-round RT-PCR used HTBI primers, followed by a second-round multiplex PCR. TCRdb analysed the multiplex PCR reads with MiXCR anew, one entry per CDR3 protein. The sample consists of some 370,000 distinct CDR3 sequences, roughly 15% of them appearing once. The authors used Ficoll-Paque density gradient centrifugation to separate PBMCs. The input was 10 ml of fresh peripheral blood. J was trimmed by 3 bases and V by 4 bases; bases with no gene match: 4. This CDR3 spans 14 amino acids. Germline CDR1 SQVTM, CDR2 ANQGSEA. This record comes from a study of Graves' ophthalmopathy and Graves' hyperthyroidism. Study-level information: Prior to any treatment, peripheral blood was collected at the time of initial diagnosis. Study-level results: In blood, most expanded thyroid clonotypes above 0.001 frequency were also detected.

The rearrangement links TRBV29-1 to TRBJ2-3, with 10 bases matching TRBD2. The sequence was collected from an adult woman with stable Graves' hyperthyroidism. Sequencing was performed on peripheral blood. Here the CDR3 DNA reads TGCAGCGTTGCGACTAGCGGGCGGACAGATACGCAGTATTTT. Protein: CSVATSGRTDTQYF.